The following is a T cell receptor (beta chain) sequence with its context. This entry comes from a study of technical replicates of blood from a handful of donors. The assay was immunoSEQ multiplex PCR, and TCRdb's table has in-frame clones only and misses some. The data contain 75,000 to 85,000 clones, more than 90% of them seen just once; the ten biggest clones take up 0.35% to 0.45%. This CDR3 contains 15 residues. Germline-derived CDR1 and CDR2 are MDHEN and SYDVKM. Trimming cost V 5 bases and J 5 bases; bases outside gene matches: 11. This TCR was sampled from a human donor in good health. The genes are TRBV28 and TRBJ1-1; 7 bases are a match to TRBD1. Source material: T cells isolated from PBMCs. The CDR3 coding sequence is TGTGCCAGCAGTATAATCCAGGGGGTGGTAACTGAAGCTTTCTTT. Protein: CASSIIQGVVTEAFF.